The clone carrying this T cell receptor (beta chain) occurred once. The antigen is unknown. V lost 5 bases to trimming and J lost 2 bases; unmatched junction nucleotides: 11. The CDR3 loop spans 19 amino acids. CDR1 is SGHVS and CDR2 is FNYEAQ in the germline V gene. The sample comes from a study of cytomegalovirus exposure and HLA in healthy donors. Whole-study context: Per a later analysis, the roughly 670 first-cohort and some 130 validation repertoires shared one platform.

TCRdb's table, derived via immunoSEQ multiplex PCR, lists solely in-frame clones and lacks some. The repertoire consists of 45,000 to 65,000 clones, with roughly 89% occurring once and the leading ten covering about 15%. Study observations and caveats: Altogether, some 160 TCR beta chains were recorded as cytomegalovirus-associated.

The sequenced sample consisted of PBMCs. The receptor was isolated from a woman younger than 35 in good health and CMV-seronegative. This chain uses TRBV7-6 with TRBJ2-2; the match to TRBD2 covers 13 bases. This CDR3 is CASSQAPGLAGSNTGELFF. CDR3 bases: TGTGCCAGCAGCCAGGCCCCGGGACTAGCGGGGAGTAACACCGGGGAGCTGTTTTTT.